This TCR beta chain comes out of a study of spatial heterogeneity in lung cancer. With V trimmed by 5 bases and J by 9 bases, 7 bases remained unmatched. Germline CDR1 is SGHTA and CDR2 is FQGNSA. The CDR3 is 14 residues long. The study's findings and limits: Expanded tumor TCRs that were ubiquitous appeared in blood more at resection than follow-up.

Each molecule of TCR cDNA was tagged with one unique molecular identifier. TCRdb re-derived calls from the 5' RACE reads in MiXCR, one entry per CDR3 protein. The sample shows roughly 48,000 distinct CDR3 sequences, roughly 5.2% of them seen only once. Time point given: sample taken at primary tumor resection. Whole RNA, isolated from tumor, nontumor lung or frozen PBMC, was sequenced without prior sorting. This clonotype was seen only a few times. Its target is not known. The chain joins TRBV7-2 to TRBJ2-7; 13 bases are a match to TRBD2. This receptor was taken from a male donor with early-stage non-small cell lung cancer. The sample here was PBMCs, taken at surgery. CDR3 in amino acids: CASSRGLAGDRQYF. The CDR3 DNA follows: TGTGCCAGCAGCCGCGGACTAGCGGGAGATCGGCAGTACTTC.